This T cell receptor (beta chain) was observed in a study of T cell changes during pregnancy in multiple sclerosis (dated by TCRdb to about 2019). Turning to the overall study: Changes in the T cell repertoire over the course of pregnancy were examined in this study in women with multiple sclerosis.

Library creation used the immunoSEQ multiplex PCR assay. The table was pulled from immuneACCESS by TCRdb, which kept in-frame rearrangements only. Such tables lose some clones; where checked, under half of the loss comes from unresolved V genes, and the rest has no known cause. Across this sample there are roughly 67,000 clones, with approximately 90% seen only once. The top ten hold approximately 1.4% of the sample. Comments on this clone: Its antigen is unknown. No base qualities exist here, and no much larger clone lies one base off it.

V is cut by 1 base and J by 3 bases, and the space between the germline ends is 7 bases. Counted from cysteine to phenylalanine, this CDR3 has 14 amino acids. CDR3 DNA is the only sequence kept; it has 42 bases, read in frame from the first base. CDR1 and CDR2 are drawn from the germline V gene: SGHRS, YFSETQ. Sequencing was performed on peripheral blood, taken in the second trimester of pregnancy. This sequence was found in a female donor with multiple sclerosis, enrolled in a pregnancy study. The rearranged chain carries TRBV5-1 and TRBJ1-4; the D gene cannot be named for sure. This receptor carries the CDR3 CASSLISANEKLFF. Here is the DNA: TGCGCCAGCAGCTTGATATCAGCTAATGAAAAACTGTTTTTT.